This T cell receptor beta chain was recovered during a study of neoadjuvant anti-PD-1 for oral cavity cancer. Study observations and caveats: Only a few patients per response group were TCR-analyzed; validation needed.

Time point defined: after neoadjuvant nivolumab, at surgical resection. Patients had newly diagnosed, untreated stage II-IVA oral cavity squamous cell carcinoma. There are a few counts of this clone. The antigen is undetermined. The assay was immunoSEQ multiplex PCR, and TCRdb's table has in-frame clones only and misses some. Among about 14,000 clones, around 70% were seen once, and the ten largest hold 3.2%. Sequencing was performed on PBMCs, taken after nivolumab (anti-PD-1) treatment. The clonotype comes from a person aged 35-79 years with oral cavity squamous cell carcinoma.

The CDR3 sequence is CASSEDGVRETQYF. CDR3 DNA: TGTGCCAGCAGTGAAGACGGGGTCCGGGAGACCCAGTACTTC. The genes are TRBV2 and TRBJ2-5, with D maybe TRBD2 (5 bases). The ends were cut back, 1 base at V and 5 bases at J, with 11 bases in the middle. Looked up from germline, CDR1 is SNHLY and CDR2 is FYNNEI. CDR3 length equals 14 residues.